This T cell receptor (beta chain) emerged from a study of PD-L1 blockade in urothelial cancer. Across the study: The study started patients on atezolizumab around 2014, giving 1,200 mg intravenously every 3 weeks. Among blood samples, the median T cell count was some 140,000.

General study results and limits: Below-median TCR clonality that was measured in pretreatment blood predicted better survival.

TCRdb keeps only in-frame clones here, not all; method: immunoSEQ multiplex PCR. The sample lists approximately 39,000 clones; 85% to 90% were seen once. To note about this clone: The antigen is unknown.

Trimming removed 1 base from V and 3 bases from J, with 16 bases in between. The V gene's germline CDR1 is SGDLS and CDR2 YYNGEE. This CDR3 comprises 16 residues. This sequence originates from a man aged 55-75 years with urothelial cancer. The V gene is TRBV9, the J gene TRBJ1-1; no clear D gene. Material: PBMCs, obtained around atezolizumab (anti-PD-L1) treatment. The CDR3 sequence is CASSVTGIRGDTEAFF. In DNA, the CDR3 is TGTGCCAGCAGCGTAACCGGGATCCGTGGAGACACTGAAGCTTTCTTT.